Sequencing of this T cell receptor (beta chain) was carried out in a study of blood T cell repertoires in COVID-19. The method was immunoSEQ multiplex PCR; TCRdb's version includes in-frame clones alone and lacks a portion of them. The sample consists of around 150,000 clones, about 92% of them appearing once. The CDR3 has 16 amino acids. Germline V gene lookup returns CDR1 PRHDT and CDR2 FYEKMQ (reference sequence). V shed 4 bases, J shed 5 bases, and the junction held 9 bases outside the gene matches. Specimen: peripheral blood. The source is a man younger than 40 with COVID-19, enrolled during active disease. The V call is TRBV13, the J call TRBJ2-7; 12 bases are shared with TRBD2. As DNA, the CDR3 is TGTGCCAGCAGCTCGGAGACTAGCGGGAGCTGGAACGAGCAGTACTTC. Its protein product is CASSSETSGSWNEQYF.